These 14 T cell receptor beta chains originate from one sample sequenced in a study of read filtering for tumor transcriptome and immune sequencing. From approximately 400 ng of RNA, a library with molecular barcoded alpha/delta and beta/gamma adaptors was made. TCRdb called the reads again in MiXCR, with one record for every CDR3 protein. The table lists 35,000 to 50,000 distinct CDR3 sequences, approximately 15% of them singletons, with less than 9% in the top ten. Material for sequencing was a population of CD138-negative cells sorted from bone marrow. These receptors originate from a donor over 35 with multiple myeloma.

This clonotype was detected ten times or more. This chain uses TRBV3-1 with TRBJ2-2; D might be TRBD1 or TRBD2, each matching 7 bases. The CDR3 is 16 amino acids. Looked up from germline, CDR1 is LGHDT and CDR2 is YNNKEL (reference sequence). V was clipped by 1 base and J by 5 bases, with 14 bases between them. For the CDR3, the DNA is TGTGCCAGCAGCCAAGTGTACAGGGGAGGGACCGGGGAGCTGTTTTTT. Translating gives CASSQVYRGGTGELFF.

There are many counts of this clonotype. The CDR3 DNA is TGCGCCACTGGGCCTTCCGGAGGGAACGAGCAGTACTTC. Its protein product is CATGPSGGNEQYF. The chain couples TRBV10-1 to TRBJ2-7, with D possibly TRBD2 on 6 matching bases. This CDR3 contains 13 residues. Germline values: CDR1 WNHNN, CDR2 SYGVQD (reference sequence). Trimming removed 10 bases from V and 5 bases from J, with 18 bases in between.

This clonotype has a count of ten or more. The chain combines TRBV27 with TRBJ1-1; the D is unclear. V was pared by 2 bases and J by 6 bases, with 13 bases between. This CDR3 has 14 amino acids. Germline CDR1 is MNHEY and CDR2 is SMNVEV (reference sequence). The CDR3 nucleotides are TGTGCCAGCAGTTTACAAAGAAGATCCCCTGAAGCTTTCTTT. As protein: CASSLQRRSPEAFF.

This clonotype was seen more than once but under ten times. CDR3 loop: CASSWADTQYF. The DNA of the CDR3 is TGTGCCAGCAGCTGGGCCGATACGCAGTATTTT. The gene calls are TRBV11-3 and TRBJ2-3; D unresolved. Germline values: CDR1 SGHNT, CDR2 YENEEA. With 4 bases removed from V and 6 bases from J, the gap between germline ends came to 5 bases. CDR3 length equals 11 residues. Using reference TRBV11-3 and TRBJ2-3 for the parts outside the CDR3, the full variable domain is EAGVVQSPRYKIIEKKQPVAFWCNPISGHNTLYWYLQNLGQGPELLIRYENEEAVDDSQLPKDRFSAERLKGVDSTLKIQPAELGDSAVYLCASSWADTQYFGPGTRLTVL.

This clonotype occurred many times. This rearrangement joins TRBV7-2 to TRBJ1-1; D is ambiguous. Trimming removed 5 bases at V and 4 bases at J, with 11 bases between. The CDR3 has 13 residues. Germline V gives CDR1 SGHTA, CDR2 FQGNSA. The CDR3 sequence is CASSGRLGTEAFF. The CDR3 DNA reads as TGTGCCAGCAGCGGCCGACTAGGCACTGAAGCTTTCTTT.

This clonotype has more than one count but fewer than ten. Given a much more abundant clone one base away, this may be a read error. DNA for the CDR3: TGTGCCAGCAGCTTATACCGGGATGTGCAGTTCTTC. Translated, it gives CASSLYRDVQFF. The chain recombines TRBV5-6 with TRBJ2-1; possible D gene TRBD2, 5 bases. The CDR3 extends over 12 amino acids. Trimming removed 2 bases at V and 12 bases at J, with 12 bases between. CDR1 is SGHDT, CDR2 YYEEEE, per germline. The full variable domain, its missing parts supplied by reference TRBV5-6 and TRBJ2-1, is DAGVTQSPTHLIKTRGQQVTLRCSPKSGHDTVSWYQQALGQGPQFIFQYYEEEERQRGNFPDRFSGHQFPNYSSELNVNALLLGDSALYLCASSLYRDVQFFGPGTRLTVL.

About this clonotype itself: The junction departs from the called germline gene at one end, perhaps through a read error. The V call is TRBV7-3, the J call TRBJ2-2; 9 positions agree with TRBD1. Germline CDR1 reads SGHTA; CDR2 reads FQGTGA. This CDR3 region has 17 residues. CDR3 in DNA: TGTGCCAGCAGCCCTCTAGCCGGACAGGGGAACACCGGGGAGCGGTTGTTT. Residues: CASSPLAGQGNTGERLF.

On this clonotype: At one of its ends the junction is not consistent with the germline gene, which may arise from a read error. The chain employs TRBV5-1 and TRBJ2-3; TRBD1 is a possible D gene (6 bases). The CDR3 consists of 14 residues. Germline CDR1 SGHRS, CDR2 YFSETQ. The CDR3 reads CASSLVGATDTPYF. The DNA of the CDR3 is TGCGCCAGTAGCTTGGTGGGGGCAACAGATACGCCGTATTTT.

With respect to this clonotype: Given the absence of the conserved phenylalanine or tryptophan at the CDR3 end, a read error is likely. The chain has TRBV3-1 and TRBJ2-1; the D gene could be TRBD1 or TRBD2 (8 bases each). Trimming took off 7 bases at V and 6 bases at J, with 16 bases between the two ends. Looked up from germline, CDR1 is LGHDT and CDR2 is YNNKEL (reference sequence). The CDR3 extends over 14 amino acids. CDR3 residues: CASKQGAGGNEQFS. In nucleotides, the CDR3 is TGTGCCAGCAAGCAGGGGGCGGGGGGCAATGAGCAGTTCTCC.

The table lists this clonotype with a count of one. This chain uses TRBV28 with TRBJ2-5, with 12 bases that match TRBD2. V gave up 8 bases and J gave up 4 bases; unmatched junction bases: 11. In germline, CDR1 is MDHEN, CDR2 SYDVKM. This CDR3 is built from 16 residues. CDR3 sequence (DNA): TGTGCCAGCGGACAACTAGCGGGGGGCAGGAGAGAGACCCAGTACTTC. Protein product: CASGQLAGGRRETQYF.

This clonotype was seen at least ten times. The chain employs TRBV9 and TRBJ2-1, with D unclear. This CDR3 contains 16 residues. The germline V and J ends were trimmed by 5 bases and 1 base, with 16 bases remaining between them. Germline-derived CDR1 and CDR2 are SGDLS and YYNGEE. The CDR3 bases are TGTGCCAGCAGTCCCTATGGGCCGGTGTCCTACAATGAGCAGTTCTTC. Its protein is CASSPYGPVSYNEQFF.

This clonotype was recorded at least ten times. The chain employs TRBV7-9 and TRBJ1-1; TRBD1 matches 8 bases. Unmatched junction bases numbered 3, after V lost 3 bases and J lost 0 bases. The CDR3 loop spans 15 amino acids. Per germline, CDR1 SEHNR and CDR2 FQNEAQ (reference sequence). In DNA, the CDR3 is TGTGCCAGCAGCTTGGCAGGGGGCTTGAACACTGAAGCTTTCTTT. Amino acid sequence: CASSLAGGLNTEAFF.

This clonotype was recorded many times. The chain uses TRBV7-8 and TRBJ2-2, with D possibly matching TRBD1 (6 bases). The V gene's germline CDR1 is SGHVS and CDR2 FQNEAQ. V lost 2 bases and J lost 8, with 9 bases in between. The CDR3 runs 13 residues. The CDR3 reads CASSLIRGGELFF. The CDR3 DNA reads as TGTGCCAGCAGCTTAATCAGGGGAGGGGAGCTGTTTTTT.

V is TRBV3-1 and J is TRBJ1-1; 7 bases map to TRBD1. V dropped 0 bases and J dropped 8; count of bases not matched to a gene: 6. Germline V gene data show CDR1 as LGHDT and CDR2 as YNNKEL (reference sequence). The CDR3 is 14 amino acids. CDR3 protein: CASSQDFKGQEAFF. In nucleotides, the CDR3 is TGTGCCAGCAGCCAAGACTTCAAGGGACAGGAAGCTTTCTTT.